The 21 T cell receptor beta chains below come from one sample, sequenced in a study of T-cell reconstitution after alpha-beta-depleted transplantation in children. Preparation of the TCRbeta library involved a method that used unique molecular identifiers. TCRdb reanalysed the PCR reads using MiXCR and keeps one entry per CDR3 protein. The sample comprises about 340,000 distinct CDR3 sequences, about 16% of which are singletons, and roughly two fifths rests with the top ten. The input for sequencing was PBMCs, mostly from graft donor cells, taken 360 days after TCRalphabeta/CD19-depleted stem cell transplant. The receptor set was obtained from a male patient between 2 and 10 years old who had a stem cell transplant for acute lymphoblastic leukemia, so the T cells may come from the graft donor.

The chain links TRBV27 to TRBJ2-1; TRBD2 aligns across 15 bases. Germline CDR1 reads MNHEY; CDR2 reads SMNVEV (reference sequence). The CDR3 runs to 17 residues. Germline trimming cut 6 bases from V and 4 bases from J; bases unmatched to any gene: 7. CDR3 in DNA: TGTGCCAGCAGAAGGACTAGCGGGAGGGCCGGGTACAATGAGCAGTTCTTC. As protein: CASRRTSGRAGYNEQFF.

The chain links TRBV28 to TRBJ2-7; D unclear. The germline CDR1 and CDR2 sequences are MDHEN and SYDVKM. Between the trimmed V and J ends, which lost 3 bases and 2 bases, there was a span of 8 bases. The CDR3 has 13 residues. In nucleotides, the CDR3 is TGTGCCAGCAGTTTCGACATGGCCTACGAGCAGTACTTC. Amino acids: CASSFDMAYEQYF.

In its sample, this clonotype was seen many times. The chain employs TRBV29-1 and TRBJ2-4; D might be TRBD1 or TRBD2, each matching 5 bases. CDR1 is SQVTM, CDR2 ANQGSEA, per germline. The CDR3 is 13 residues long. Trimming cost V 7 bases and J 8 bases, with 18 bases left between them. The CDR3 spells CSAAQVGGDIQYF. CDR3 nucleotide sequence: TGCAGCGCTGCGCAGGTTGGGGGTGACATTCAGTACTTC. Drawing the rest from reference TRBV29-1 and TRBJ2-4, the complete variable domain is SAVISQKPSRDICQRGTSLTIQCQVDSQVTMMFWYRQQPGQSLTLIATANQGSEATYESGFVIDKFPISRPNLTFSTLTVSNMSPEDSSIYLCSAAQVGGDIQYFGAGTRLSVL.

The genes are TRBV15 and TRBJ2-7, with 10 positions matching TRBD2. The CDR3 is made up of 14 amino acids. Trimming took 8 bases from V and 3 from J; bases not matched to a gene: 7. Germline V gives CDR1 LNHNV, CDR2 YYDKDF (reference sequence). The CDR3 reads CATAPGLASYEQYF. For the CDR3, the DNA is TGTGCCACCGCCCCGGGACTAGCGAGCTACGAGCAGTACTTC.

In this sample, this clonotype turned up many times. The gene calls are TRBV4-1 and TRBJ2-5; 14 bases fit TRBD2. Losses at the gene ends were 3 bases for V and 1 base for J; bases not matched to a gene: 13. This CDR3 is 20 amino acids long. CDR1 and CDR2 from the germline V gene are MGHRA and YSYEKL. The CDR3 DNA reads as TGCGCCAGCAGCCAGCCTACTCCGGGACTAGCGGGAGTGGGCCAAGAGACCCAGTACTTC. Protein sequence: CASSQPTPGLAGVGQETQYF.

At least ten counts were recorded for this clonotype. The V gene is TRBV27, the J gene TRBJ2-5; D gene uncertain. Per germline, CDR1 MNHEY and CDR2 SMNVEV (reference sequence). CDR3 length equals 13 residues. V was shortened by 1 base and J by 3 bases, with 6 bases between the two germline ends. The CDR3 nucleotides are TGTGCCAGCAGTTTATTTGGGAAAGAGACCCAGTACTTC. Amino acid sequence: CASSLFGKETQYF.

The table lists this clonotype with a few counts. V and J are TRBV6-1 and TRBJ1-5; D might be TRBD1 (6 bases). Deletions cut 4 bases from V and 4 bases from J, with 11 bases between. This CDR3 has 14 residues. In germline, CDR1 is MNHNS, CDR2 SASEGT. CDR3 sequence: CASSAEGGNQPQHF. The DNA of the CDR3 is TGTGCCAGCAGTGCGGAGGGGGGGAATCAGCCCCAGCATTTT.

This clonotype was found a few times. The rearrangement uses TRBV11-3 and TRBJ2-2; the D is unclear. The CDR3 extends over 14 amino acids. Trimming took 6 bases from V and 2 from J, leaving 10 bases between them. The germline gives CDR1 SGHNT, CDR2 YENEEA. The CDR3 reads CASRTAFNTGELFF. The CDR3 DNA reads as TGTGCCAGCAGAACAGCCTTCAACACCGGGGAGCTGTTTTTT.

This clonotype was detected a few times. The chain combines TRBV5-1 with TRBJ2-5; D may be TRBD1 (6 bases). The CDR3 length is 15 residues. The V end lost 3 bases, the J end lost 4 bases, and 16 bases lay between the germline ends. CDR1 is SGHRS and CDR2 is YFSETQ in the germline V gene. CDR3 sequence reads: CASSWGQGFTETQYF. CDR3 DNA sequence: TGCGCCAGCAGCTGGGGGCAGGGGTTCACAGAGACCCAGTACTTC. Based on the CDR3 plus reference TRBV5-1 and TRBJ2-5, the full variable domain is KAGVTQTPRYLIKTRGQQVTLSCSPISGHRSVSWYQQTPGQGLQFLFEYFSETQRNKGNFPGRFSGRQFSNSRSEMNVSTLELGDSALYLCASSWGQGFTETQYFGPGTRLLVL.

The chain employs TRBV6-2 or TRBV6-3 and TRBJ2-1, with TRBD2 matching over 13 bases. This CDR3 contains 19 residues. Germline lookup yields CDR1 MNHEY and CDR2 SVGEGT. J lost 4 bases, V lost 0 bases, and 9 bases had no gene match. CDR3 protein: CASSYSSGTSGKAYNEQFF. The CDR3 DNA follows: TGTGCCAGCAGTTACTCGTCCGGGACTAGCGGGAAAGCTTACAATGAGCAGTTCTTC.

This clonotype has more than one count but fewer than ten. The V call is TRBV7-2, the J call TRBJ1-2; tentatively, D is TRBD1 (6 bases). Germline V gene data show CDR1 as SGHTA and CDR2 as FQGNSA. The CDR3 length is 15 residues. V was trimmed by 5 bases and J by 5 bases, leaving 18 bases between them. The CDR3 protein is CASSPLGQGTYGYTF. The CDR3 DNA reads TGTGCCAGCAGCCCCCTGGGACAAGGGACATATGGCTACACCTTC.

Concerning this clonotype itself: The conserved closing phenylalanine or tryptophan is absent in this CDR3, likely reflecting a read error. The chain couples TRBV25-1 to TRBJ2-7; TRBD2 agrees at 14 bases. Germline V gene lookup returns CDR1 MGHDK and CDR2 SYGVNS. The CDR3 has 19 amino acids. The CDR3 sequence is CPSSEWPGTSGGSSYEQYS. The CDR3 region has the DNA TGTCCCAGCAGTGAATGGCCCGGGACTAGCGGGGGCAGCTCCTACGAGCAGTACTCC.

The chain is built from TRBV4-3 and TRBJ2-5; 7 nucleotides agree with TRBD2. CDR3 length: 14 residues. Germline CDR1 and CDR2: LGHNA and YSLEER. Germline trimming cut 1 base from V and 2 bases from J; bases unmatched to any gene: 1. The CDR3 DNA follows: TGCGCCAGCAGCCAAGCGGGACTACAAGAGACCCAGTACTTC. It codes for CASSQAGLQETQYF.

This clonotype was seen just once. Since a much larger clone is just one base distant, this may be a read error. The V and J genes are TRBV14 and TRBJ2-1, with TRBD2 matching over 12 bases. Germline trimming cut 5 bases from V and 6 bases from J; bases unmatched to any gene: 5. CDR1 and CDR2 (germline): SGHDN, FVKESK. The CDR3 is 15 amino acids. The CDR3 reads CASSASSGRGNEQFF. The DNA for the CDR3 is TGTGCCAGCAGCGCCTCTAGCGGGAGGGGCAATGAGCAGTTCTTC.

This chain connects TRBV5-1 to TRBJ2-1; the D gene is possibly TRBD2 (6 bases). Trimming left V 7 bases short and J 6 bases short, with 17 bases between. Germline values: CDR1 SGHRS, CDR2 YFSETQ. This CDR3 contains 14 residues. This CDR3 is CASGGRDSPNEQFF. In DNA, the CDR3 is TGCGCCAGCGGAGGTCGGGACTCCCCCAATGAGCAGTTCTTC.

This clonotype was seen a handful of times. The chain carries TRBV28 and TRBJ2-7; TRBD1 aligns across 8 bases. Germline assignment: CDR1 MDHEN and CDR2 SYDVKM. The CDR3 has 19 residues. J was trimmed by 0 bases and V by 4 bases; bases with no gene match: 17. CDR3: CASSSLTGAATLNSYEQYF. CDR3 nucleotide sequence: TGTGCCAGCAGTTCGCTGACAGGGGCCGCAACCCTCAACTCCTACGAGCAGTACTTC.

This clonotype was seen a few times. This chain uses TRBV3-1 with TRBJ2-1; 13 nucleotides line up with TRBD2. Germline assignment: CDR1 LGHDT and CDR2 YNNKEL (reference sequence). With 3 bases clipped from V and 8 bases from J, the junction kept 7 bases outside the gene matches. The CDR3 totals 16 residues. As DNA, the CDR3 is TGTGCCAGCAGCCAGGCTACTAGCGGGAGGGCCGATGAGCAGTTCTTC. Protein sequence: CASSQATSGRADEQFF.

This clonotype was found many times. The chain couples TRBV24-1 to TRBJ2-3; D is possibly TRBD1 (5 bases). Deletions cut 4 bases from V and 2 bases from J, with 9 bases between. This CDR3 spans 14 amino acids. Germline V lookup: CDR1 KGHDR, CDR2 SFDVKD. CDR3 loop: CATSDQGSTDTQYF. DNA of the CDR3: TGTGCCACCAGTGACCAGGGATCCACAGATACGCAGTATTTT.

CDR3 DNA: TGTGCCAGCACCGAGACGGGACTAGCGAGTGAGCAGTTCTTC. Translation gives CASTETGLASEQFF. The chain recombines TRBV12-3 or TRBV12-4 with TRBJ2-1; 10 nucleotides align to TRBD2. With V trimmed by 7 bases and J by 9 bases, 9 bases remained unmatched. This CDR3 is 14 amino acids long.

The chain carries TRBV15 and TRBJ2-1, with 10 bases aligning to TRBD1. V was pared by 4 bases and J by 0 bases, with 18 bases of the junction left unmatched. Germline CDR1 is LNHNV and CDR2 is YYDKDF (reference sequence). The CDR3 consists of 21 residues. In nucleotides, the CDR3 is TGTGCCACCAGCACCACCCCCCGGGACAGGGGACCCCCAAGCTCCTACAATGAGCAGTTCTTC. Translating gives CATSTTPRDRGPPSSYNEQFF.

The chain employs TRBV20-1 and TRBJ2-3, with a tentative D call TRBD2 (6 bases). Deletions cut 4 bases from V and 4 bases from J, with 15 bases between. Germline loops: CDR1 DFQATT, CDR2 SNEGSKA (reference sequence). The CDR3 consists of 14 residues. CDR3 DNA sequence: TGCAGTGCTACCCGGACGGGAGTGGCAGATACGCAGTATTTT. Its translation is CSATRTGVADTQYF.